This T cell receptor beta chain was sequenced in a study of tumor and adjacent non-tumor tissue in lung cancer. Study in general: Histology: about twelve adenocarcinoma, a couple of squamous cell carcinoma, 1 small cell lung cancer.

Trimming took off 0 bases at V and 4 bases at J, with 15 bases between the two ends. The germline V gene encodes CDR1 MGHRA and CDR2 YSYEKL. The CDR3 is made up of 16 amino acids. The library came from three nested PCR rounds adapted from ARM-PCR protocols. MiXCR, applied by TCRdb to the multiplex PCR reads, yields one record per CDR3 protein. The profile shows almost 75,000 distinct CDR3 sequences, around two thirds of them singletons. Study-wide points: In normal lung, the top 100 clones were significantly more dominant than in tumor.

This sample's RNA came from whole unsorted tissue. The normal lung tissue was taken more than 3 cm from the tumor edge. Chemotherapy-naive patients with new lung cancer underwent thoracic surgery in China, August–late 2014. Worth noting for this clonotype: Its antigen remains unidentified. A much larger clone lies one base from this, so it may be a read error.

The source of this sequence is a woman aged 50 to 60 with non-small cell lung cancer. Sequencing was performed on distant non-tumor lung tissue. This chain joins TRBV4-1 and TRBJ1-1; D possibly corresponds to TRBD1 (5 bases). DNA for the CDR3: TGCGCCAGCAGCCAAGATCCATACGGGGCAAGCACTGAAGCTTTCTTT. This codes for CASSQDPYGASTEAFF.